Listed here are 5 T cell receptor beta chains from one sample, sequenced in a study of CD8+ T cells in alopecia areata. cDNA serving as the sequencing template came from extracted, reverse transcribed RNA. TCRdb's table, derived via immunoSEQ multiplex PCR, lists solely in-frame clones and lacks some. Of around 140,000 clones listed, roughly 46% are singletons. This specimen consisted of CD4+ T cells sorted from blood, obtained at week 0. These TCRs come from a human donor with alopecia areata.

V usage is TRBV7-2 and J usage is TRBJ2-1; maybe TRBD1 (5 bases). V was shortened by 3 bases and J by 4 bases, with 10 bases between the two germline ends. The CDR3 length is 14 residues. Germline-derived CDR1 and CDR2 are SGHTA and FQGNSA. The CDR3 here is CASSFQGLYNEQFF. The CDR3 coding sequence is TGTGCCAGCAGCTTCCAGGGCTTGTACAATGAGCAGTTCTTC.

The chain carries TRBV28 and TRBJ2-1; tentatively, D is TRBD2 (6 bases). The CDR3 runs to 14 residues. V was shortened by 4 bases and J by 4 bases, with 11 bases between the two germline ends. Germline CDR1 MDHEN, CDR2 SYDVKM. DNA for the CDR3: TGTGCCAGCAGTTCGGCTAGCGAATACAATGAGCAGTTCTTC. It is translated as CASSSASEYNEQFF. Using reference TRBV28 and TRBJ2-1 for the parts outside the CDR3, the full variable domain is DVKVTQSSRYLVKRTGEKVFLECVQDMDHENMFWYRQDPGLGLRLIYFSYDVKMKEKGDIPEGYSVSREKKERFSLILESASTNQTSMYLCASSSASEYNEQFFGPGTRLTVL.

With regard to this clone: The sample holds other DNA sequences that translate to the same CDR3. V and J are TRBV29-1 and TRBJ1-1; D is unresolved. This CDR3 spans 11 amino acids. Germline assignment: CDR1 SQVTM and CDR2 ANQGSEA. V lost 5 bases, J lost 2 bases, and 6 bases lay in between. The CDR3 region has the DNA TGCAGCGTTTCCGGAAACACTGAAGCTTTCTTT. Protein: CSVSGNTEAFF.

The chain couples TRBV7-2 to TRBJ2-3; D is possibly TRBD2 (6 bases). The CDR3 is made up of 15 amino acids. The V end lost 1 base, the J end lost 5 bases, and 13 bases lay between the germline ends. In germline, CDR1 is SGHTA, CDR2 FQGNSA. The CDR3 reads CASSLEGGAGDTQYF. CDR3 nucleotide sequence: TGTGCCAGCAGCTTAGAAGGCGGGGCAGGAGATACGCAGTATTTT.

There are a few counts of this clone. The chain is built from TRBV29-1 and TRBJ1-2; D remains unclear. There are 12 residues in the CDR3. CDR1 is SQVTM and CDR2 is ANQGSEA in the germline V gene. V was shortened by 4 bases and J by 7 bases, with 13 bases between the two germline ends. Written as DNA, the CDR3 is TGCAGCGTTGGCCCGCGGGTAGGTGGCTACACCTTC. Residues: CSVGPRVGGYTF.